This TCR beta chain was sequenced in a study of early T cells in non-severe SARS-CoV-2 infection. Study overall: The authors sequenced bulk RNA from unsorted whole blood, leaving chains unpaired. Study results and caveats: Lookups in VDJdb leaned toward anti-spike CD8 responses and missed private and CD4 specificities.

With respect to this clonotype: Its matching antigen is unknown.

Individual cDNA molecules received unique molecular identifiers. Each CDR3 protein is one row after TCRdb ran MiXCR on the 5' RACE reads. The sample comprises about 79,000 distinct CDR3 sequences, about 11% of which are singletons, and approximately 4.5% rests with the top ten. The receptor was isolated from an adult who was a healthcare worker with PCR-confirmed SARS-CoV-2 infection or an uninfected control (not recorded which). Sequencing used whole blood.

The DNA of the CDR3 is TGTGCCAGCAGTGATAATACAGTGGACTATGGCTACACCTTC. The encoded protein is CASSDNTVDYGYTF. The J gene is TRBJ1-2, the V gene TRBV25-1; D remains ambiguous. The germline V gene has CDR1 MGHDK and CDR2 SYGVNS. The V and J ends lost 3 bases and 3 bases respectively, with 11 bases between them. CDR3 length: 14 amino acids.